A selection of T cell receptor beta chains follows, all from one sample in a study of T cell responses to AZD1222 COVID-19 vaccine. This table comes from immunoSEQ multiplex PCR, and its TCRdb copy is limited to in-frame clones, with some not included. In the table there are fewer than 80,000 clones, about 87% of which are singletons. The sample was peripheral blood, taken 28 days after the second dose of the MenACWY control vaccine. These receptors all come from an adult who received the MenACWY meningococcal vaccine as a control. CDR3s include the opening cysteine and the closing phenylalanine or tryptophan. The order of the fields is CDR3 length, D gene, V gene, J gene, clone size, CDR3 protein, CDR3 DNA. The D gene is left open where the match is weak. A row's size may be missing; if present it is once, few, many or a size class.

cdr3_length: 13
d_call: NA
v_call: TRBV11-2
j_call: TRBJ1-5
clone_size: NA
cdr3_aa: CASSLDGAGPQHF
cdr3_nt: TGTGCCAGCAGCTTGGACGGAGCCGGGCCCCAGCATTTT

cdr3_length: 16
d_call: NA
v_call: TRBV4-2
j_call: TRBJ1-5
clone_size: NA
cdr3_aa: CASSQVTPGANQPQHF
cdr3_nt: TGTGCCAGCAGCCAAGTAACCCCGGGCGCGAATCAGCCCCAGCATTTT

cdr3_length: 15
d_call: NA
v_call: TRBV7-2
j_call: TRBJ1-6
clone_size: NA
cdr3_aa: CASSLYMGNNSPLHF
cdr3_nt: TGTGCCAGCAGCTTGTACATGGGAAATAATTCACCCCTCCACTTT

cdr3_length: 15
d_call: NA
v_call: TRBV5-1
j_call: TRBJ1-1
clone_size: NA
cdr3_aa: CASSLGEGLNTEAFF
cdr3_nt: TGCGCCAGCAGCTTGGGAGAGGGGCTGAACACTGAAGCTTTCTTT

cdr3_length: 13
d_call: NA
v_call: TRBV12-3/TRBV12-4
j_call: TRBJ1-1
clone_size: NA
cdr3_aa: CASRLTRDSEAFF
cdr3_nt: TGTGCCAGCAGGCTTACTCGGGACTCTGAAGCTTTCTTT

cdr3_length: 13
d_call: NA
v_call: TRBV5-1
j_call: TRBJ2-1
clone_size: NA
cdr3_aa: CASSFEWRNEQFF
cdr3_nt: TGCGCCAGCAGCTTTGAATGGAGGAATGAGCAGTTCTTC

cdr3_length: 15
d_call: NA
v_call: TRBV3-1/TRBV3-2
j_call: TRBJ1-4
clone_size: once
cdr3_aa: CASSQDAGVDEKLFF
cdr3_nt: TGTGCCAGCAGCCAAGACGCTGGGGTCGATGAAAAACTGTTTTTT

cdr3_length: 14
d_call: TRBD2
v_call: TRBV5-6
j_call: TRBJ2-7
clone_size: once
cdr3_aa: CASSSSGGAYEQYF
cdr3_nt: TGTGCCAGCAGCTCTAGCGGGGGAGCCTACGAGCAGTACTTC

cdr3_length: 16
d_call: TRBD2
v_call: TRBV7-2
j_call: TRBJ2-7
clone_size: NA
cdr3_aa: CASSLVAGGGAYEQYF
cdr3_nt: TGTGCCAGCAGCTTAGTAGCGGGCGGGGGGGCCTACGAGCAGTACTTC

cdr3_length: 12
d_call: NA
v_call: TRBV12-3/TRBV12-4
j_call: TRBJ2-7
clone_size: NA
cdr3_aa: CASSFTPGEQYF
cdr3_nt: TGTGCCAGCAGTTTCACACCTGGCGAGCAGTACTTC

cdr3_length: 12
d_call: NA
v_call: TRBV2
j_call: TRBJ1-3
clone_size: few
cdr3_aa: CASGQIGNTIYF
cdr3_nt: TGTGCCAGCGGACAGATCGGAAACACCATATATTTT

cdr3_length: 15
d_call: TRBD1
v_call: TRBV3-1/TRBV3-2
j_call: TRBJ2-1
clone_size: NA
cdr3_aa: CASSQGRGRWNEQFF
cdr3_nt: TGTGCCAGCAGCCAAGGCAGGGGGCGGTGGAATGAGCAGTTCTTC

cdr3_length: 14
d_call: NA
v_call: TRBV19
j_call: TRBJ1-1
clone_size: NA
cdr3_aa: CASSIGAVNTEAFF
cdr3_nt: TGTGCCAGTAGTATAGGGGCGGTCAACACTGAAGCTTTCTTT

cdr3_length: 14
d_call: NA
v_call: TRBV2
j_call: TRBJ2-7
clone_size: NA
cdr3_aa: CASSELVSSYEQYF
cdr3_nt: TGTGCCAGCAGTGAACTTGTCAGCTCCTACGAGCAGTACTTC

cdr3_length: 15
d_call: NA
v_call: TRBV7-9
j_call: TRBJ2-2
clone_size: NA
cdr3_aa: CASSRRGGDTGELFF
cdr3_nt: TGTGCCAGCAGCCGCCGGGGTGGGGACACCGGGGAGCTGTTTTTT

cdr3_length: 13
d_call: NA
v_call: TRBV5-6
j_call: TRBJ1-5
clone_size: NA
cdr3_aa: CASSSRRNQPQHF
cdr3_nt: TGTGCCAGCAGCTCCCGACGCAATCAGCCCCAGCATTTT

cdr3_length: 16
d_call: TRBD1
v_call: TRBV5-5
j_call: TRBJ2-5
clone_size: NA
cdr3_aa: CASSWEDRGPQETQYF
cdr3_nt: TGTGCCAGCAGCTGGGAGGACAGGGGGCCCCAAGAGACCCAGTACTTC

cdr3_length: 16
d_call: NA
v_call: TRBV6-6
j_call: TRBJ1-5
clone_size: once
cdr3_aa: CASSYSDASSNQPQHF
cdr3_nt: TGTGCCAGCAGTTACTCGGACGCCTCGTCCAATCAGCCCCAGCATTTT

cdr3_length: 11
d_call: NA
v_call: TRBV5-4
j_call: TRBJ2-5
clone_size: few
cdr3_aa: CASSLEETQYF
cdr3_nt: TGTGCCAGCAGCTTGGAGGAGACCCAGTACTTC

cdr3_length: 17
d_call: TRBD1
v_call: TRBV6-2/TRBV6-3
j_call: TRBJ2-3
clone_size: NA
cdr3_aa: CASSAMTGTGFSDTQYF
cdr3_nt: TGTGCCAGCAGTGCGATGACCGGGACAGGGTTTTCAGATACGCAGTATTTT

cdr3_length: 13
d_call: NA
v_call: TRBV30
j_call: TRBJ1-3
clone_size: NA
cdr3_aa: CAWSSLRGNTIYF
cdr3_nt: TGTGCCTGGAGCTCCCTACGCGGAAACACCATATATTTT

cdr3_length: 15
d_call: TRBD1
v_call: TRBV19
j_call: TRBJ1-2
clone_size: NA
cdr3_aa: CASTSPGGSNYGYTF
cdr3_nt: TGTGCCAGTACCTCCCCAGGGGGTTCTAACTATGGCTACACCTTC

cdr3_length: 16
d_call: TRBD2
v_call: TRBV15
j_call: TRBJ2-7
clone_size: few
cdr3_aa: CATSRRSGGAIYEQYF
cdr3_nt: TGTGCCACCAGCAGACGTAGCGGGGGGGCGATCTACGAGCAGTACTTC

cdr3_length: 19
d_call: NA
v_call: TRBV7-3
j_call: TRBJ2-2
clone_size: NA
cdr3_aa: CASSLNFGGRRMRSGELFF
cdr3_nt: TGTGCCAGCAGCTTAAATTTTGGGGGACGGAGAATGAGGTCCGGGGAGCTGTTTTTT

cdr3_length: 14
d_call: TRBD1
v_call: TRBV6-5
j_call: TRBJ1-1
clone_size: NA
cdr3_aa: CASSYSTGRTEAFF
cdr3_nt: TGTGCCAGCAGTTACTCGACAGGGCGAACTGAAGCTTTCTTT

cdr3_length: 14
d_call: TRBD1
v_call: TRBV7-2
j_call: TRBJ1-2
clone_size: NA
cdr3_aa: CASSLDRVNYGYTF
cdr3_nt: TGTGCCAGCAGCTTGGACAGGGTTAACTATGGCTACACCTTC

cdr3_length: 14
d_call: TRBD1
v_call: TRBV7-3
j_call: TRBJ1-1
clone_size: NA
cdr3_aa: CASSGQGPGTEAFF
cdr3_nt: TGTGCCAGCAGCGGACAGGGCCCGGGCACTGAAGCTTTCTTT

cdr3_length: 13
d_call: TRBD1
v_call: TRBV18
j_call: TRBJ1-4
clone_size: NA
cdr3_aa: CASSPGQGEKLFF
cdr3_nt: TGTGCCAGCTCACCGGGACAGGGCGAAAAACTGTTTTTT

cdr3_length: 14
d_call: NA
v_call: TRBV7-9
j_call: TRBJ1-3
clone_size: many
cdr3_aa: CASSGAGSGNTIYF
cdr3_nt: TGTGCCAGCAGCGGGGCGGGCTCTGGAAACACCATATATTTT

cdr3_length: 15
d_call: NA
v_call: TRBV5-4
j_call: TRBJ2-7
clone_size: NA
cdr3_aa: CASSFWTGAPGEQYF
cdr3_nt: TGTGCCAGCAGCTTTTGGACGGGGGCACCGGGTGAGCAGTACTTC

cdr3_length: 15
d_call: NA
v_call: TRBV4-2
j_call: TRBJ1-6
clone_size: NA
cdr3_aa: CASSQETGGNSPLHF
cdr3_nt: TGTGCCAGCAGCCAAGAGACAGGAGGTAATTCACCCCTCCACTTT

cdr3_length: 11
d_call: NA
v_call: TRBV30
j_call: TRBJ2-7
clone_size: NA
cdr3_aa: CAWSSGGEQYF
cdr3_nt: TGTGCCTGGAGTTCTGGGGGCGAGCAGTACTTC

cdr3_length: 15
d_call: TRBD1
v_call: TRBV19
j_call: TRBJ1-4
clone_size: NA
cdr3_aa: CASSIIRQGAEKLFF
cdr3_nt: TGTGCCAGTAGTATAATTCGACAGGGTGCTGAAAAACTGTTTTTT

cdr3_length: 14
d_call: NA
v_call: TRBV7-8
j_call: TRBJ2-2
clone_size: NA
cdr3_aa: CASSSGTNTGELFF
cdr3_nt: TGTGCCAGCAGCTCAGGGACGAACACCGGGGAGCTGTTTTTT

cdr3_length: 17
d_call: TRBD1
v_call: TRBV7-3
j_call: TRBJ1-6
clone_size: NA
cdr3_aa: CASSPTGVREYNSPLHF
cdr3_nt: TGTGCCAGCAGCCCTACAGGGGTCAGGGAGTATAATTCACCCCTCCACTTT

cdr3_length: 14
d_call: TRBD1
v_call: TRBV18
j_call: TRBJ2-7
clone_size: NA
cdr3_aa: CASSPDRGSYEQYF
cdr3_nt: TGTGCCAGCTCACCGGACAGGGGTAGCTACGAGCAGTACTTC

cdr3_length: 15
d_call: TRBD1
v_call: TRBV6-5
j_call: TRBJ1-4
clone_size: NA
cdr3_aa: CASRGQGATNEKLFF
cdr3_nt: TGTGCCAGCAGGGGACAGGGGGCAACTAATGAAAAACTGTTTTTT

cdr3_length: 14
d_call: TRBD1
v_call: TRBV28
j_call: TRBJ1-5
clone_size: NA
cdr3_aa: CASSFTGVYQPQHF
cdr3_nt: TGTGCCAGCAGTTTCACAGGGGTATATCAGCCCCAGCATTTT

cdr3_length: 14
d_call: NA
v_call: TRBV18
j_call: TRBJ1-4
clone_size: NA
cdr3_aa: CASSPAQWDEKLFF
cdr3_nt: TGTGCCAGCTCACCGGCGCAATGGGATGAAAAACTGTTTTTT

cdr3_length: 14
d_call: NA
v_call: TRBV7-2
j_call: TRBJ2-7
clone_size: NA
cdr3_aa: CASSPKRTDYEQYF
cdr3_nt: TGTGCCAGCAGCCCGAAGAGGACAGACTACGAGCAGTACTTC

cdr3_length: 19
d_call: NA
v_call: TRBV15
j_call: TRBJ2-4
clone_size: NA
cdr3_aa: CATSRAENPGGLAKNIQYF
cdr3_nt: TGTGCCACCAGCAGAGCAGAAAACCCAGGGGGGCTAGCCAAAAACATTCAGTACTTC